Reported below is one TCR beta chain. The sample belongs to a study of CD8 T cells in Susac syndrome. This CDR3 region has 11 residues. V was shortened by 3 bases and J by 7 bases, with 6 bases between the two germline ends. In germline, CDR1 is SQVTM, CDR2 ANQGSEA. cDNA came from roughly 0.47 to 1 ug RNA primed by random hexamers. TCRdb itself ran the immunoSEQ multiplex PCR reads through MiXCR, one entry per CDR3 protein. The sample has a few hundred thousand distinct CDR3 sequences, roughly 84% seen once. The clonotype originates from a human donor with multiple sclerosis. The sequenced sample was CD8+ T cells from PBMCs. This rearrangement joins TRBV29-1 to TRBJ2-2; D is ambiguous. The CDR3 DNA follows: TGCAGCGTTGAGGGATACGGGGAGCTGTTTTTT. It yields the protein CSVEGYGELFF.